This is a list of T cell receptor beta chains from one sample in a study of CXCR3-negative and CXCR3-positive naive CD8 T cells. Each CDR3 protein gets one entry in TCRdb, which reprocessed the 5' RACE reads and gives no DNA. The data show more than 65,000 distinct CDR3 sequences, and the top ten clones hold over 1.3%. Sequencing used naive CXCR3- CD8+ T cells from blood. The receptors here all came from a human donor in good health. Some clones in this sample may be carry-over from other donors' samples. Each CDR3 is given with its conserved first and last residue.

v_gene,j_gene,CDR3aa
TRBV7-2,TRBJ2-3,CASSGLSAGGPYRTDTQYF
TRBV6-5,TRBJ2-2,CASSYDPGTSGSSGELFF
TRBV13,TRBJ2-5,CASSPRLAGDRETQYF
TRBV29-1,TRBJ1-1,CSVDRDTEAFF
TRBV28,TRBJ2-1,CASSTAGGSDEQFF
TRBV20-1,TRBJ2-7,CSARWGYEQYF
TRBV5-1,TRBJ1-1,CASSHQQGTNTEAFF
TRBV14,TRBJ2-7,CASSQAWTLGTSHLGPYEQYF
TRBV15,TRBJ2-3,CATSRDPSLDTQYF
TRBV7-3,TRBJ2-1,CASAGTSRPYNEQFF
TRBV24-1,TRBJ2-1,CATSDSGNEQFF
TRBV7-6,TRBJ2-1,CASSLTVIDEQFF
TRBV4-3,TRBJ2-7,CASSQDWQGWYEQYF
TRBV7-8,TRBJ1-1,CASSLVRDGGRDTEAFF
TRBV7-2,TRBJ2-1,CASSLAGGWNEQFF
TRBV12-3/TRBV12-4,TRBJ2-5,CASSFRLAGFQETQYF
TRBV29-1,TRBJ2-2,CSAVGSRGRNTGELFF
TRBV29-1,TRBJ2-5,CSVRDRADHRKETQYF
TRBV6-1,TRBJ2-2,CASSPGLANTGELFF
TRBV4-3,TRBJ2-7,CASSQVAVQGISYEQYF
TRBV7-8,TRBJ2-5,CASSSPTEQGWGETQYF
TRBV20-1,TRBJ2-1,CSARGQFSYNEQFF
TRBV27,TRBJ1-1,CASSAGSHTEAFF
TRBV7-8,TRBJ1-1,CASRLDDGNTEAFF
TRBV11-2,TRBJ2-2,CASSLILSTGELFF
TRBV6-6,TRBJ2-7,CASSYSAYEQYF
TRBV5-1,TRBJ2-1,CASSSHRGNEQFF
TRBV6-1,TRBJ2-3,CASSEGGGTDTQYF
TRBV28,TRBJ2-1,CASSSGTGFSSYNEQFF
TRBV28,TRBJ2-1,CASSLLATYNEQFF
TRBV10-3,TRBJ2-1,CAISDPRGDISSYNEQFF
TRBV5-5,TRBJ2-7,CASLRGLAREYEQYF
TRBV7-2,TRBJ2-2,CASSESIAGATGELFF
TRBV9,TRBJ2-1,CASSALNYNEQFF
TRBV29-1,TRBJ2-7,CSGRDSYEQYF
TRBV10-3,TRBJ2-1,CAISGQGSYNEQFF
TRBV9,TRBJ2-5,CASSDGAQETQYF
TRBV12-3/TRBV12-4,TRBJ2-7,CASSLGAGTDTYEQYF
TRBV12-3/TRBV12-4,TRBJ2-7,CASSLLGGHYEQYF
TRBV29-1,TRBJ2-7,CSVESSAYEQYF
TRBV7-9,TRBJ1-3,CASSLGGSSGNTIYF
TRBV29-1,TRBJ2-1,CSVDRGGAGDPEQFF